The 6 T cell receptor beta chains below come from one sample, sequenced in a study of beta chain features in type 1 diabetes. Study outcomes and limitations: Shorter TCRB CDR3s, moderately but significantly so, marked every one of the four CD4+ subsets in Type 1 diabetes patients.

No antigen is known for these receptors. The entirety of the isolated RNA underwent reverse transcription, so expressed TCRB transcripts were sequenced. Data came from immunoSEQ multiplex PCR; TCRdb stores just in-frame clones and leaves some out. The table records 150,000 to 200,000 clones, approximately 7.8% of them present only once. Input material: central memory CD4+ T cells from blood. These receptors were collected from a woman aged 40 to 50 with type 1 diabetes.

This rearrangement joins TRBV7-2 to TRBJ1-1, with D unclear. The germline gives CDR1 SGHTA, CDR2 FQGNSA. This CDR3 has 14 amino acids. Trimming left V 4 bases short and J 0 bases short, with 9 bases between. DNA of the CDR3: TGTGCCAGCAGCTCCCCACATATGAACACTGAAGCTTTCTTT. It yields the protein CASSSPHMNTEAFF.

The chain joins TRBV25-1 to TRBJ2-1; perhaps TRBD2 as D (5 bases). CDR3 length: 16 residues. V was cut by 2 bases and J by 3 bases, with 14 bases left in between. The germline V gene has CDR1 MGHDK and CDR2 SYGVNS. This CDR3 is CASSETTKTYYNEQFF. DNA of the CDR3: TGTGCCAGCAGTGAAACGACTAAAACCTACTACAATGAGCAGTTCTTC.

The chain recombines TRBV30 with TRBJ1-1, with D perhaps TRBD1 (6 bases). Germline V gene data show CDR1 as GTSNPN and CDR2 as SVGIG (reference sequence). The germline V and J ends were trimmed by 7 bases and 3 bases, with 15 bases remaining between them. This CDR3 spans 13 amino acids. The CDR3 coding sequence is TGTGCCTTGTCACAGGGCAGGCACACTGAAGCTTTCTTT. Residues: CALSQGRHTEAFF.

As concerns this clone: At one end, the junction sequence differs from germline, possibly due to a read error. The V and J genes are TRBV7-7 and TRBJ2-2; 7 nucleotides match TRBD2. Germline V gives CDR1 SSHAT, CDR2 FNYEAQ (reference sequence). The CDR3 spans 15 residues. The CDR3 region is CASSPGLGLTGELFF. As DNA, the CDR3 is TGTGCTAGCAGCCCAGGACTAGGTCTTACCGGGGAGCTGTTTTTT.

This chain connects TRBV7-2 to TRBJ2-2; D not certain. Germline V gene lookup returns CDR1 SGHTA and CDR2 FQGNSA. This CDR3 is 14 amino acids long. V was cut by 1 base and J by 7 bases, with 10 bases left in between. CDR3 nucleotide sequence: TGTGCCAGCAGCTTAGGAGCCAGACTCGGGGAGCTGTTTTTT. Its translation is CASSLGARLGELFF.

This rearrangement joins TRBV5-1 to TRBJ1-1; D unclear. The V gene's germline CDR1 is SGHRS and CDR2 YFSETQ. The CDR3 contains 15 residues. V was cut by 0 bases and J by 2 bases, with 11 bases left in between. CDR3 amino acids: CASSLEGSGNTEAFF. The CDR3, as DNA: TGCGCCAGCAGCTTGGAAGGGAGTGGTAACACTGAAGCTTTCTTT.